Following are 25 T cell receptor beta chains from one sample sequenced in a study of T cells expressing NK-cell markers. TCRdb reprocessed the 5' RACE reads, with one entry per CDR3 protein and no DNA. The sample holds 500,000 to 700,000 distinct CDR3 sequences. The source material was blood T cells: a sorted CD56 or NKG2C T cell subset, CD4+ or CD8+ T cells, or bulk PBMC T cells (not recorded which). All receptors derive from a young man in good health.

V usage is TRBV15 and J usage is TRBJ2-7; TCRdb lists TRBD1, though no DNA is available to test this call. Germline CDR1 LNHNV, CDR2 YYDKDF (reference sequence). The CDR3 is made up of 15 amino acids. The CDR3 spells CATSRDPGRGYEQYF.

The chain uses TRBV7-2 and TRBJ2-1; TCRdb gives TRBD2 as the D gene, but with no DNA this cannot be confirmed. CDR1 is SGHTA, CDR2 FQGNSA, per germline. The CDR3 sequence is 16 residues long. This CDR3 reads CASSRPLAGDGNEQFF.

The rearrangement uses TRBV5-1 and TRBJ2-2. This CDR3 is 15 amino acids long. The V gene's germline CDR1 is SGHRS and CDR2 YFSETQ. The CDR3 here is CASSLGSRNTGELFF.

The V gene is TRBV5-6, the J gene TRBJ2-2; TCRdb's D call of TRBD2 is untestable without DNA. The CDR3 extends over 15 amino acids. CDR1 and CDR2 (germline): SGHDT, YYEEEE. CDR3 amino acids: CASSLDPLAGRELFF.

The chain combines TRBV3-1 with TRBJ2-1; TCRdb selects TRBD1, and the lack of DNA leaves this call unchecked. Germline V gene sequence: CDR1 LGHDT, CDR2 YNNKEL (reference sequence). This CDR3 region has 15 residues. CDR3: CASSQDPGQRNEQFF.

This chain joins TRBV2 and TRBJ2-3; TCRdb gives TRBD2 as the D gene, but with no DNA this cannot be confirmed. This CDR3 has 14 amino acids. Per germline, CDR1 SNHLY and CDR2 FYNNEI. The CDR3 loop is CASSSTSDTDTQYF.

J is TRBJ1-2 and V is TRBV7-9; the D gene TCRdb calls, TRBD1, cannot be checked with no DNA. The V gene's germline CDR1 is SEHNR and CDR2 FQNEAQ (reference sequence). The CDR3 is made up of 13 amino acids. CDR3: CASSLLPGDGYTF.

V is TRBV18 and J is TRBJ2-1; TCRdb names TRBD2, which stays unverified in the absence of DNA. This CDR3 is built from 13 residues. Germline-derived CDR1 and CDR2 are KGHSH and LQKENI. The CDR3 spells CASSPPSLGDEFF.

J is TRBJ2-7 and V is TRBV20-1; TCRdb names TRBD2, which stays unverified in the absence of DNA. This CDR3 is 18 amino acids long. The germline gives CDR1 DFQATT, CDR2 SNEGSKA (reference sequence). CDR3 in amino acids: CSARDPSSSGGSSYEQYF.

V is TRBV12-3 or TRBV12-4 and J is TRBJ2-7. The CDR3 has 14 amino acids. The CDR3 sequence is CASSQGSISYEQYF.

This sequence joins TRBV5-1 and TRBJ2-6; TCRdb's D call of TRBD1 is untestable without DNA. This CDR3 has 18 amino acids. Germline V CDR1 and CDR2: SGHRS, YFSETQ. The CDR3 sequence: CASSLVSGAHAPQPVLTF.

CDR3 amino acids: CASSLVGTKPYEQYF. The chain recombines TRBV5-6 with TRBJ2-7; TCRdb names TRBD1, which stays unverified in the absence of DNA. This CDR3 is 15 amino acids long. CDR1 and CDR2 (germline): SGHDT, YYEEEE.

This chain uses TRBV5-1 with TRBJ1-1; checking the TCRdb D call of TRBD1 is not possible without DNA. This CDR3 is built from 14 residues. Per germline, CDR1 SGHRS and CDR2 YFSETQ. This CDR3 reads CASSATTGNTEAFF.

V usage is TRBV20-1 and J usage is TRBJ2-2; lacking DNA, the TRBD2 call made by TCRdb goes unchecked. In germline, CDR1 is DFQATT, CDR2 SNEGSKA (reference sequence). This CDR3 is 16 amino acids long. This chain's CDR3 is CSAPSPGLPNTGELFF.

The CDR3 region is CASSPRGPNEKLFF. The chain recombines TRBV13 with TRBJ1-4. CDR3 length equals 14 residues. Germline assignment: CDR1 PRHDT and CDR2 FYEKMQ (reference sequence).

J is TRBJ1-2 and V is TRBV29-1; the TRBD1 assignment by TCRdb is unverifiable without DNA. CDR1 is SQVTM, CDR2 ANQGSEA, per germline. The length of the CDR3 is 13 residues. The CDR3 sequence is CSVERDAGMGYTF.

The chain uses TRBV11-2 and TRBJ2-1; TCRdb indicates TRBD2, and absent DNA this call remains unverified. Looked up from germline, CDR1 is SGHAT and CDR2 is FQNNGV. This CDR3 has 18 residues. This CDR3 is CASSLQGTSTTSYNEQFF.

The chain has TRBV12-3 or TRBV12-4 and TRBJ2-5; no DNA is available, so the TRBD2 call from TCRdb remains unchecked. The CDR3 covers 18 residues. Here the CDR3 reads CASSLQTGLAGNQETQYF.

This chain uses TRBV20-1 with TRBJ2-1; TCRdb selects TRBD2, and the lack of DNA leaves this call unchecked. Germline CDR1 reads DFQATT; CDR2 reads SNEGSKA (reference sequence). CDR3 length equals 13 residues. CDR3 loop: CSAPGLHINEQFF.

The chain recombines TRBV5-8 with TRBJ2-1; the TRBD2 assignment by TCRdb is unverifiable without DNA. There are 16 residues in the CDR3. Germline CDR1 SGHTS, CDR2 YDEGEE. The chain's CDR3 is CASSLLGLAVYNEQFF.

The chain uses TRBV20-1 and TRBJ2-7; TCRdb calls TRBD1, which cannot be checked without DNA. This CDR3 contains 14 residues. From germline, CDR1 is DFQATT and CDR2 SNEGSKA (reference sequence). CDR3 in amino acids: CSAPAGTGSYEQYF.

The gene calls are TRBV6-1 and TRBJ2-7; TCRdb's D call of TRBD1 is untestable without DNA. The CDR3 loop spans 14 amino acids. The germline V gene encodes CDR1 MNHNS and CDR2 SASEGT. The CDR3 spells CASRSPGQYYEQYF.

The CDR3 spells CSARVPGGVQETQYF. The chain couples TRBV20-1 to TRBJ2-5; TCRdb selects TRBD1, and the lack of DNA leaves this call unchecked. This CDR3 contains 15 residues. Looked up from germline, CDR1 is DFQATT and CDR2 is SNEGSKA (reference sequence).

This chain uses TRBV6-4 with TRBJ1-2; lacking DNA, the TRBD1 call made by TCRdb goes unchecked. Per germline, CDR1 MRHNA and CDR2 SNTAGT. The CDR3 spans 13 residues. CDR3 residues: CASSRGGGYGYTF.

The genes are TRBV4-1 and TRBJ1-1. This CDR3 has 13 residues. Per the germline V gene, CDR1 is MGHRA and CDR2 is YSYEKL. The CDR3 here is CASSQAKATEAFF.